These T cell receptor beta chains were read from a single sample in a study of beta chain features in type 1 diabetes. Sequenced by immunoSEQ multiplex PCR; TCRdb stores in-frame clones only, minus some. This sample has 200,000 to 250,000 clones, with around 65% found just once. Sequencing input: naive CD4+ T cells from blood. These receptors were collected from a man aged 30 to 45 in good health. CDR3s include the opening cysteine and the closing phenylalanine or tryptophan. Each record gives: D gene, V gene, clone size, J gene, CDR3 length, CDR3 DNA, CDR3 protein. A D gene is named only where the DNA matches it firmly. The size of a clone is reported for some rows only, either as once, few or many, or as a class for expanded clones.

D gene: TRBD1
V gene: TRBV18
clone size: NA
J gene: TRBJ1-1
CDR3 length: 15
CDR3 DNA: TGTGCCAGCTCACCTCCGGGACAGTTGAACACTGAAGCTTTCTTT
CDR3 protein: CASSPPGQLNTEAFF

D gene: NA
V gene: TRBV29-1
clone size: NA
J gene: TRBJ2-1
CDR3 length: 16
CDR3 DNA: TGCAGCGTTGAAGATCGGGCGGTCGACTCCTACAATGAGCAGTTCTTC
CDR3 protein: CSVEDRAVDSYNEQFF

D gene: TRBD1
V gene: TRBV7-9
clone size: few
J gene: TRBJ1-2
CDR3 length: 13
CDR3 DNA: TGTGCCAGCAGCTTACAGGGGGACTATGGCTACACCTTC
CDR3 protein: CASSLQGDYGYTF

D gene: TRBD1
V gene: TRBV6-5
clone size: NA
J gene: TRBJ1-2
CDR3 length: 13
CDR3 DNA: TGTGCCAGCAGCCGGACAGGGAACTATGGCTACACCTTC
CDR3 protein: CASSRTGNYGYTF

D gene: NA
V gene: TRBV6-6
clone size: NA
J gene: TRBJ2-7
CDR3 length: 14
CDR3 DNA: TGTGCCAGCAGTTACTCTGGACAACCCTACGAGCAGTACTTC
CDR3 protein: CASSYSGQPYEQYF

D gene: NA
V gene: TRBV30
clone size: few
J gene: TRBJ2-7
CDR3 length: 12
CDR3 DNA: TGTGCCTGGAGTAAAACAGGAGTTCGGCAGTACTTC
CDR3 protein: CAWSKTGVRQYF

D gene: NA
V gene: TRBV29-1
clone size: NA
J gene: TRBJ2-7
CDR3 length: 15
CDR3 DNA: TGCAGCGGCAGAAAGGAGGGGTTAGTAGGCTACGAGCAGTACTTC
CDR3 protein: CSGRKEGLVGYEQYF

D gene: NA
V gene: TRBV30
clone size: NA
J gene: TRBJ1-1
CDR3 length: 13
CDR3 DNA: TGTGCCTGGAGTCTGGAAGAGAACACTGAAGCTTTCTTT
CDR3 protein: CAWSLEENTEAFF

D gene: NA
V gene: TRBV7-2
clone size: NA
J gene: TRBJ2-1
CDR3 length: 14
CDR3 DNA: TGTGCCAGCAGCCCCACAGGCACCAACAATGAGCAGTTCTTC
CDR3 protein: CASSPTGTNNEQFF

D gene: NA
V gene: TRBV30
clone size: NA
J gene: TRBJ2-7
CDR3 length: 13
CDR3 DNA: TGTGCCTGGAGTGGGGGGTTCTCCTACGAGCAGTACTTC
CDR3 protein: CAWSGGFSYEQYF

D gene: NA
V gene: TRBV4-3
clone size: NA
J gene: TRBJ2-3
CDR3 length: 15
CDR3 DNA: TGCGCCAGCAGCCAAGATGCAGGGGGCACAGATACGCAGTATTTT
CDR3 protein: CASSQDAGGTDTQYF

D gene: NA
V gene: TRBV9
clone size: NA
J gene: TRBJ1-5
CDR3 length: 15
CDR3 DNA: TGTGCCAGCAGCGCGAACAGGGTTAGCAATCAGCCCCAGCATTTT
CDR3 protein: CASSANRVSNQPQHF

D gene: NA
V gene: TRBV2
clone size: NA
J gene: TRBJ2-5
CDR3 length: 16
CDR3 DNA: TGTGCCAGCGCACTTAATGGCCTGGGTTACCGAGAGACCCAGTACTTC
CDR3 protein: CASALNGLGYRETQYF

D gene: NA
V gene: TRBV10-3
clone size: NA
J gene: TRBJ2-4
CDR3 length: 14
CDR3 DNA: TGTGCCATCAGTGAGGGGGGGACCAAAAACATTCAGTACTTC
CDR3 protein: CAISEGGTKNIQYF

D gene: TRBD1
V gene: TRBV9
clone size: once
J gene: TRBJ2-1
CDR3 length: 14
CDR3 DNA: TGTGCCAGCACCAGACAGGGGACTTTTAATGAGCAGTTCTTC
CDR3 protein: CASTRQGTFNEQFF

D gene: TRBD2
V gene: TRBV30
clone size: NA
J gene: TRBJ2-7
CDR3 length: 15
CDR3 DNA: TGTGCCTGGAGCGACGGACTAGGAGGGTCCTACGAGCAGTACTTC
CDR3 protein: CAWSDGLGGSYEQYF

D gene: TRBD1
V gene: TRBV5-4
clone size: NA
J gene: TRBJ2-1
CDR3 length: 15
CDR3 DNA: TGTGCCAGCATCCCCCGGGACAGGGGATCCAATGAGCAGTTCTTC
CDR3 protein: CASIPRDRGSNEQFF

D gene: NA
V gene: TRBV6-5
clone size: NA
J gene: TRBJ2-5
CDR3 length: 14
CDR3 DNA: TGTGCCAGCAGCCTGCGGGGGCGGCAAGAGACCCAGTACTTC
CDR3 protein: CASSLRGRQETQYF

D gene: NA
V gene: TRBV18
clone size: NA
J gene: TRBJ2-5
CDR3 length: 14
CDR3 DNA: TGTGCCAGCTCACCACTAGGGCCAGGGGAGACCCAGTACTTC
CDR3 protein: CASSPLGPGETQYF

D gene: NA
V gene: TRBV18
clone size: NA
J gene: TRBJ1-2
CDR3 length: 14
CDR3 DNA: TGTGCCAGCTCACCAAGCCAGGGGAACTATGGCTACACCTTC
CDR3 protein: CASSPSQGNYGYTF

D gene: NA
V gene: TRBV25-1
clone size: NA
J gene: TRBJ2-5
CDR3 length: 14
CDR3 DNA: TGTGCCAGTACCTACAGCGGGTCCGGAAAGACCCAGTACTTC
CDR3 protein: CASTYSGSGKTQYF

D gene: TRBD2
V gene: TRBV30
clone size: NA
J gene: TRBJ2-5
CDR3 length: 15
CDR3 DNA: TGTGCCTGGAGTGTAATTAGCGGGGGCCCTGAGACCCAGTACTTC
CDR3 protein: CAWSVISGGPETQYF

D gene: NA
V gene: TRBV6-1
clone size: NA
J gene: TRBJ2-7
CDR3 length: 12
CDR3 DNA: TGTGCCAGCAGTTCAGGGTCCTACGAGCAGTACTTC
CDR3 protein: CASSSGSYEQYF

D gene: NA
V gene: TRBV30
clone size: NA
J gene: TRBJ1-5
CDR3 length: 16
CDR3 DNA: TGTGCCTGGAGTCCGACAGGCCGGGTTAGCAATCAGCCCCAGCATTTT
CDR3 protein: CAWSPTGRVSNQPQHF

D gene: NA
V gene: TRBV29-1
clone size: NA
J gene: TRBJ1-1
CDR3 length: 13
CDR3 DNA: TGCAGCGTTAGAGGGGGTAAGGCCACTGAAGCTTTCTTT
CDR3 protein: CSVRGGKATEAFF

D gene: NA
V gene: TRBV7-2
clone size: NA
J gene: TRBJ2-7
CDR3 length: 17
CDR3 DNA: TGTGCCAGCAGCCCAGCTAGTGGCCGAGGGGATATATACGAGCAGTACTTC
CDR3 protein: CASSPASGRGDIYEQYF

D gene: NA
V gene: TRBV5-1
clone size: NA
J gene: TRBJ2-5
CDR3 length: 14
CDR3 DNA: TGCGCCAGCAGCTTAGGCCCCGCGCAAGAGACCCAGTACTTC
CDR3 protein: CASSLGPAQETQYF

D gene: NA
V gene: TRBV27
clone size: NA
J gene: TRBJ2-5
CDR3 length: 16
CDR3 DNA: TGTGCCAGCAGTTCATCGGGACGGCCCGACCGAGAGACCCAGTACTTC
CDR3 protein: CASSSSGRPDRETQYF

D gene: NA
V gene: TRBV5-4
clone size: few
J gene: TRBJ2-3
CDR3 length: 17
CDR3 DNA: TGTGCCAGCAGCAAGATCCAGGGAGTCCAAAGCACAGATACGCAGTATTTT
CDR3 protein: CASSKIQGVQSTDTQYF

D gene: NA
V gene: TRBV29-1
clone size: NA
J gene: TRBJ2-1
CDR3 length: 11
CDR3 DNA: TGCAGCGCGAGGGGTCGCGATGAGCAGTTCTTC
CDR3 protein: CSARGRDEQFF

D gene: NA
V gene: TRBV7-9
clone size: NA
J gene: TRBJ1-1
CDR3 length: 13
CDR3 DNA: TGTGCCAGCAGCTTATCATTGGACACTGAAGCTTTCTTT
CDR3 protein: CASSLSLDTEAFF

D gene: TRBD2
V gene: TRBV30
clone size: NA
J gene: TRBJ2-5
CDR3 length: 15
CDR3 DNA: TGTGCCTGGAGTTCAGCTAGCGGGGGCCCGGAGACCCAGTACTTC
CDR3 protein: CAWSSASGGPETQYF

D gene: NA
V gene: TRBV7-2
clone size: once
J gene: TRBJ2-5
CDR3 length: 14
CDR3 DNA: TGTGCCAGCAGCTCCACATCGCTCGGGGGGACCCAGTACTTC
CDR3 protein: CASSSTSLGGTQYF

D gene: TRBD2
V gene: TRBV30
clone size: NA
J gene: TRBJ2-3
CDR3 length: 14
CDR3 DNA: TGTGCCTGGACTCTCGGGGGGGCCACAGATACGCAGTATTTT
CDR3 protein: CAWTLGGATDTQYF

D gene: NA
V gene: TRBV29-1
clone size: NA
J gene: TRBJ1-4
CDR3 length: 14
CDR3 DNA: TGCAGCGCCCACGGGGTACAGAACAATGAAAAACTGTTTTTT
CDR3 protein: CSAHGVQNNEKLFF

D gene: NA
V gene: TRBV14
clone size: NA
J gene: TRBJ2-1
CDR3 length: 11
CDR3 DNA: TGTGCCAGCAGTGGGGCTCTCGGGCAGTTCTTC
CDR3 protein: CASSGALGQFF

D gene: TRBD2
V gene: TRBV7-8
clone size: NA
J gene: TRBJ2-1
CDR3 length: 16
CDR3 DNA: TGTGCCAGCAGCCGCCTAGCGGACCGACCCTACAATGAGCAGTTCTTC
CDR3 protein: CASSRLADRPYNEQFF

D gene: NA
V gene: TRBV18
clone size: NA
J gene: TRBJ2-5
CDR3 length: 12
CDR3 DNA: TGTGCCAGCTCAGGGGCTCGGGAGACCCAGTACTTC
CDR3 protein: CASSGARETQYF

D gene: NA
V gene: TRBV30
clone size: few
J gene: TRBJ1-1
CDR3 length: 12
CDR3 DNA: TGTGCCTGGATTCCTCGGCCCCGGGAAGCTTTCTTT
CDR3 protein: CAWIPRPREAFF

D gene: NA
V gene: TRBV5-1
clone size: NA
J gene: TRBJ2-2
CDR3 length: 15
CDR3 DNA: TGCGCCAGCAGCGAGACTCCCTCTAACACCGGGGAGCTGTTTTTT
CDR3 protein: CASSETPSNTGELFF

D gene: NA
V gene: TRBV30
clone size: NA
J gene: TRBJ1-1
CDR3 length: 11
CDR3 DNA: TGTGCCTGGAGCAAGGGGACTGAAGCTTTCTTT
CDR3 protein: CAWSKGTEAFF

D gene: NA
V gene: TRBV14
clone size: NA
J gene: TRBJ2-1
CDR3 length: 14
CDR3 DNA: TGTGCCAGCAGCCCTACCTATGGCTCGGTTGAGCAGTTCTTC
CDR3 protein: CASSPTYGSVEQFF

D gene: TRBD1
V gene: TRBV7-2
clone size: once
J gene: TRBJ2-7
CDR3 length: 15
CDR3 DNA: TGTGCCAGCAGCACAACCGGGACAGGGATCTACGAGCAGTACTTC
CDR3 protein: CASSTTGTGIYEQYF

D gene: NA
V gene: TRBV25-1
clone size: NA
J gene: TRBJ1-5
CDR3 length: 13
CDR3 DNA: TGTGCCAGCAGTTCCTTTGGGGATCAGCCCCAGCATTTT
CDR3 protein: CASSSFGDQPQHF

D gene: TRBD2
V gene: TRBV29-1
clone size: NA
J gene: TRBJ2-3
CDR3 length: 14
CDR3 DNA: TGCAGCGTTGGCGGGACTAGCGACACAGATACGCAGTATTTT
CDR3 protein: CSVGGTSDTDTQYF

D gene: TRBD1
V gene: TRBV30
clone size: few
J gene: TRBJ1-5
CDR3 length: 13
CDR3 DNA: TGTGCCTGGAGGGGACAGGTCAATCAGCCCCAGCATTTT
CDR3 protein: CAWRGQVNQPQHF

D gene: NA
V gene: TRBV30
clone size: NA
J gene: TRBJ1-2
CDR3 length: 11
CDR3 DNA: TGTGCCTGGAGTGTAAAGGATGGCTACACCTTC
CDR3 protein: CAWSVKDGYTF

D gene: TRBD1
V gene: TRBV5-6
clone size: NA
J gene: TRBJ2-2
CDR3 length: 13
CDR3 DNA: TGTGCCAGCAGCTACGGACAGGGGACGGTCCTGTTTTTT
CDR3 protein: CASSYGQGTVLFF

D gene: NA
V gene: TRBV4-3
clone size: once
J gene: TRBJ2-5
CDR3 length: 15
CDR3 DNA: TGCGCCAGCAGCCAAGGGTCGGGAACGGGAGAGACCCAGTACTTC
CDR3 protein: CASSQGSGTGETQYF

D gene: NA
V gene: TRBV30
clone size: few
J gene: TRBJ2-1
CDR3 length: 12
CDR3 DNA: TGTGCCTGGAGGGGCAGCCACAATGAGCAGTTCTTC
CDR3 protein: CAWRGSHNEQFF

D gene: TRBD2
V gene: TRBV29-1
clone size: NA
J gene: TRBJ2-3
CDR3 length: 13
CDR3 DNA: TGCAGCGTTGGCGGGAGGGCCGCAGATACGCAGTATTTT
CDR3 protein: CSVGGRAADTQYF

D gene: TRBD2
V gene: TRBV25-1
clone size: few
J gene: TRBJ2-7
CDR3 length: 15
CDR3 DNA: TGTGCCAGCAGTGAACAGCTAGCGGGACCCTACGAGCAGTACTTC
CDR3 protein: CASSEQLAGPYEQYF

D gene: NA
V gene: TRBV25-1
clone size: NA
J gene: TRBJ2-7
CDR3 length: 13
CDR3 DNA: TGTGCCAGCAGTGGGACTAACTCCTACGAGCAGTACTTC
CDR3 protein: CASSGTNSYEQYF

D gene: TRBD1
V gene: TRBV11-2
clone size: few
J gene: TRBJ2-7
CDR3 length: 13
CDR3 DNA: TGTGCCAGCAGAAGGACAGGCTCCTACGAGCAGTACTTC
CDR3 protein: CASRRTGSYEQYF

D gene: NA
V gene: TRBV6-5
clone size: NA
J gene: TRBJ2-4
CDR3 length: 11
CDR3 DNA: TGTGCCAGCACTAATGGTGGCATTCAGTACTTC
CDR3 protein: CASTNGGIQYF

D gene: TRBD1
V gene: TRBV29-1
clone size: NA
J gene: TRBJ1-3
CDR3 length: 13
CDR3 DNA: TGCAGCGTCTACGGGACAGGACGAAACACCATATATTTT
CDR3 protein: CSVYGTGRNTIYF

D gene: TRBD2
V gene: TRBV29-1
clone size: NA
J gene: TRBJ2-1
CDR3 length: 15
CDR3 DNA: TGCAGCGTCCCTGCAGGGACTAGCTCCTACAATGAGCAGTTCTTC
CDR3 protein: CSVPAGTSSYNEQFF

D gene: TRBD1
V gene: TRBV28
clone size: NA
J gene: TRBJ2-3
CDR3 length: 15
CDR3 DNA: TGTGCCAGCAGTTACCTGGACAGGGGGACAGATACGCAGTATTTT
CDR3 protein: CASSYLDRGTDTQYF